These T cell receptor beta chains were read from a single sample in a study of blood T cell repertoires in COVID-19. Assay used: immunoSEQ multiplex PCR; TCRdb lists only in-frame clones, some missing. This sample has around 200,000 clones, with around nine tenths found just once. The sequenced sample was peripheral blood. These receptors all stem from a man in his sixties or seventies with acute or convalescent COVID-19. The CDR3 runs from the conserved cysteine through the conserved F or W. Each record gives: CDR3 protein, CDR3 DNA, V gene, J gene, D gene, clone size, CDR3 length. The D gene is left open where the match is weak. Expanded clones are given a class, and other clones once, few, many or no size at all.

CDR3: CSVADRGFTEAFF
DNA: TGCAGCGTTGCGGACAGGGGGTTCACTGAAGCTTTCTTT
V: TRBV29-1
J: TRBJ1-1
D: TRBD1
size: NA
length: 13

CDR3: CAISVTLAGGSYEQYF
DNA: TGTGCCATCAGTGTCACACTAGCGGGAGGGTCCTACGAGCAGTACTTC
V: TRBV10-3
J: TRBJ2-7
D: TRBD2
size: NA
length: 16

CDR3: CASSLEQGGGNTIYF
DNA: TGTGCCAGCAGCTTGGAACAGGGGGGAGGAAACACCATATATTTT
V: TRBV5-4
J: TRBJ1-3
D: TRBD1
size: few
length: 15

CDR3: CASSGRWTGDGDQPQHF
DNA: TGTGCCAGCAGTGGAAGATGGACAGGGGACGGGGATCAGCCCCAGCATTTT
V: TRBV6-1
J: TRBJ1-5
D: TRBD1
size: NA
length: 17

CDR3: CASSLLANYGYTF
DNA: TGTGCCAGCAGCCTACTAGCTAACTATGGCTACACCTTC
V: TRBV28
J: TRBJ1-2
D: NA
size: NA
length: 13

CDR3: CASRPNRLRHPRETQYF
DNA: TGTGCCAGCAGGCCAAATCGGTTGCGCCACCCTCGGGAGACCCAGTACTTC
V: TRBV3-1/TRBV3-2
J: TRBJ2-5
D: NA
size: NA
length: 17

CDR3: CASSPAGLGLSNTGELFF
DNA: TGTGCCAGCTCACCGGCGGGACTCGGCCTTTCGAACACCGGGGAGCTGTTTTTT
V: TRBV18
J: TRBJ2-2
D: NA
size: NA
length: 18

CDR3: CASSLTAYGYTF
DNA: TGTGCCAGCAGCTTGACAGCCTATGGCTACACCTTC
V: TRBV5-6
J: TRBJ1-2
D: NA
size: once
length: 12

CDR3: CASSDSSRICEQYF
DNA: TGTGCCAGCAGTGATAGCTCCAGAATATGCGAGCAGTACTTC
V: TRBV6-1
J: TRBJ2-7
D: NA
size: NA
length: 14

CDR3: CASSLGQGSTEAFF
DNA: TGTGCCAGCAGCCTCGGGCAAGGGAGCACTGAAGCTTTCTTT
V: TRBV3-1/TRBV3-2
J: TRBJ1-1
D: NA
size: NA
length: 14

CDR3: CASSLTLRGNEQFF
DNA: TGCGCCAGCAGCTTGACCCTAAGGGGAAATGAGCAGTTCTTC
V: TRBV5-1
J: TRBJ2-1
D: NA
size: once
length: 14

CDR3: CASSRPGGNTEAFF
DNA: TGTGCCAGCAGCCGCCCAGGGGGGAACACTGAAGCTTTCTTT
V: TRBV4-2
J: TRBJ1-1
D: TRBD1
size: NA
length: 14

CDR3: CSVRESADYGYTF
DNA: TGCAGCGTGAGGGAGTCAGCTGACTATGGCTACACCTTC
V: TRBV29-1
J: TRBJ1-2
D: NA
size: NA
length: 13

CDR3: CSVISGGPYNEQFF
DNA: TGCAGCGTTATCTCCGGGGGGCCCTACAATGAGCAGTTCTTC
V: TRBV29-1
J: TRBJ2-1
D: NA
size: NA
length: 14

CDR3: CASRGTGQGGYTF
DNA: TGTGCCAGCAGAGGGACAGGCCAGGGTGGCTACACCTTC
V: TRBV7-9
J: TRBJ1-2
D: TRBD1
size: NA
length: 13

CDR3: CASSQVVTDTEAFF
DNA: TGTGCCAGCAGCCAAGTAGTAACAGACACTGAAGCTTTCTTT
V: TRBV3-1/TRBV3-2
J: TRBJ1-1
D: NA
size: once
length: 14

CDR3: CASSLVISERGEKLFF
DNA: TGTGCCAGCAGCTTAGTTATTTCAGAAAGGGGTGAAAAACTGTTTTTT
V: TRBV7-9
J: TRBJ1-4
D: NA
size: few
length: 16

CDR3: CASSQAGTGGFRNEQFF
DNA: TGCGCCAGCAGCCAAGCCGGGACAGGGGGCTTCCGCAATGAGCAGTTCTTC
V: TRBV4-1
J: TRBJ2-1
D: TRBD1
size: NA
length: 17

CDR3: CASSLWQEESYTF
DNA: TGTGCCAGCAGTTTATGGCAGGAGGAGAGCTACACCTTC
V: TRBV12-3/TRBV12-4
J: TRBJ1-2
D: NA
size: NA
length: 13

CDR3: CASSGRRGNLETQYF
DNA: TGTGCCAGCAGCGGGCGGCGGGGGAACTTGGAGACCCAGTACTTC
V: TRBV7-9
J: TRBJ2-5
D: TRBD2
size: NA
length: 15

CDR3: CASSSGTGGWGRPYNEQFF
DNA: TGTGCCAGCAGCTCCGGGACAGGGGGCTGGGGGAGACCTTACAATGAGCAGTTCTTC
V: TRBV11-3
J: TRBJ2-1
D: TRBD1
size: NA
length: 19

CDR3: CASSPGTSGGASYNEQFF
DNA: TGTGCCAGCAGCCCAGGGACTAGCGGGGGGGCATCCTACAATGAGCAGTTCTTC
V: TRBV7-9
J: TRBJ2-1
D: TRBD2
size: NA
length: 18

CDR3: CASLRTVYGYTF
DNA: TGTGCCAGCCTACGGACAGTCTATGGCTACACCTTC
V: TRBV2
J: TRBJ1-2
D: NA
size: NA
length: 12

CDR3: CASSTGNREGEKLFF
DNA: TGTGCCAGCAGCACAGGGAACAGGGAGGGTGAAAAACTGTTTTTT
V: TRBV2
J: TRBJ1-4
D: NA
size: NA
length: 15

CDR3: CASSLGQGFYGYTF
DNA: TGCGCCAGCAGCTTGGGACAGGGGTTCTATGGCTACACCTTC
V: TRBV5-1
J: TRBJ1-2
D: TRBD1
size: NA
length: 14

CDR3: CASSLGQVIQPQHF
DNA: TGTGCCAGCAGCTTGGGGCAGGTGATACAGCCCCAGCATTTT
V: TRBV5-6
J: TRBJ1-5
D: NA
size: NA
length: 14

CDR3: CASSTAQAGGYTF
DNA: TGTGCCAGCAGTACCGCGCAGGCAGGGGGCTACACCTTC
V: TRBV7-2
J: TRBJ1-2
D: NA
size: NA
length: 13